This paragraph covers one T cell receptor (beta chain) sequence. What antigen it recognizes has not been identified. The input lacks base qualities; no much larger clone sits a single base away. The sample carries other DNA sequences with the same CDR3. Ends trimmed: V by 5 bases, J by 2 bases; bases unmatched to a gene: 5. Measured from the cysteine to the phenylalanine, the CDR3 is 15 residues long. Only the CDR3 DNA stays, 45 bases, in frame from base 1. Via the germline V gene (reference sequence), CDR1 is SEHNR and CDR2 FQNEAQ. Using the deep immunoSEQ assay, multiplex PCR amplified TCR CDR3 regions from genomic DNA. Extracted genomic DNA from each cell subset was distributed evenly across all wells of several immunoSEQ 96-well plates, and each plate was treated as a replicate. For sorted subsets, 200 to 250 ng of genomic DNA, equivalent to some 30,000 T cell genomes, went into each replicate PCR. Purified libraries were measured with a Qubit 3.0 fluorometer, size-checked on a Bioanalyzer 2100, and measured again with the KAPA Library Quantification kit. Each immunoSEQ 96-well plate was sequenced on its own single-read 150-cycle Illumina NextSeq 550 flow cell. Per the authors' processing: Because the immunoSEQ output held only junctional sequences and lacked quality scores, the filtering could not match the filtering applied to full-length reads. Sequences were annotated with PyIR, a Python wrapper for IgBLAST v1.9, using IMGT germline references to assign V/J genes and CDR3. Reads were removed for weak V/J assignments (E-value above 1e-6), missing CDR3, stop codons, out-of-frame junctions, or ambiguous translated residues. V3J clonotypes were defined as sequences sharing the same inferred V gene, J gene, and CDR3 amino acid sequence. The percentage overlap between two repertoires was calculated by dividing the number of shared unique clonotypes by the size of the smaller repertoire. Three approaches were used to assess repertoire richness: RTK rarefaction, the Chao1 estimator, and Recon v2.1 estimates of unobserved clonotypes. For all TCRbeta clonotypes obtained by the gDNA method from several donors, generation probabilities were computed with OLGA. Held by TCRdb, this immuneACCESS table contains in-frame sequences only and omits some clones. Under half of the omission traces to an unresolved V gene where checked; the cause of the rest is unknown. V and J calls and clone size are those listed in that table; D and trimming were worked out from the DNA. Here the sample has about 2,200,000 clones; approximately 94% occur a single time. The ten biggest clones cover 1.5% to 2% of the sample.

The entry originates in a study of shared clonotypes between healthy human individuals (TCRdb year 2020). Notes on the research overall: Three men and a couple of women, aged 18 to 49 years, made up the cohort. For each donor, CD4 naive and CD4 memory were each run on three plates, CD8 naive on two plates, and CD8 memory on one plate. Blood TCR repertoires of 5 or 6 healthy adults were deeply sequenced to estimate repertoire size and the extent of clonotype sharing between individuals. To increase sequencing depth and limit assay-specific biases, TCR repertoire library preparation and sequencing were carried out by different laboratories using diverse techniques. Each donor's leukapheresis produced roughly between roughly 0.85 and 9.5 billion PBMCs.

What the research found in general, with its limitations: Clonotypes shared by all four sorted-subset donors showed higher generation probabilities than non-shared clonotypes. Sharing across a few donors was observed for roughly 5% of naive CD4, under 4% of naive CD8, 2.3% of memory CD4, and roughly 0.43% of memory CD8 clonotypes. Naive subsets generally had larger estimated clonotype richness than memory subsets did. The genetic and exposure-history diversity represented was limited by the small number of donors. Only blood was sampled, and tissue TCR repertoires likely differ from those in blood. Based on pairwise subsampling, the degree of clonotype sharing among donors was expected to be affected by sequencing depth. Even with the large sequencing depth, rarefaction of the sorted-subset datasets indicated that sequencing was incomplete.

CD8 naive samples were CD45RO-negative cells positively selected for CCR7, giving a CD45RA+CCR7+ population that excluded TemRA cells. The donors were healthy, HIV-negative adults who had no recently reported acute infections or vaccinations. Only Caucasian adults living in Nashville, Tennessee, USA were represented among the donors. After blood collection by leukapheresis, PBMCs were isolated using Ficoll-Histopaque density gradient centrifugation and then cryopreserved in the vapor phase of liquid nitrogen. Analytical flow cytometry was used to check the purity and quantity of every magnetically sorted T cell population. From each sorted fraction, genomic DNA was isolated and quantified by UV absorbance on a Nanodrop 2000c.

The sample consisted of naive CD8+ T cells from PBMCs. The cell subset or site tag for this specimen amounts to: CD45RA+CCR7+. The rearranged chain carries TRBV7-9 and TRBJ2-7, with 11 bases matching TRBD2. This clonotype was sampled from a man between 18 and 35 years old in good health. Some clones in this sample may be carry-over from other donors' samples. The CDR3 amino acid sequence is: CASSLRLAGTYEQYF. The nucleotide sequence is TGTGCCAGCAGCCTAAGACTAGCGGGAACCTACGAGCAGTACTTC. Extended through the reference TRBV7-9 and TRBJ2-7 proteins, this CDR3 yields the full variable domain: DTGVSQNPRHKITKRGQNVTFRCDPISEHNRLYWYRQTLGQGPEFLTYFQNEAQLEKSRLLSDRFSAERPKGSFSTLEIQRTEQGDSAMYLCASSLRLAGTYEQYFGPGTRLTVT.